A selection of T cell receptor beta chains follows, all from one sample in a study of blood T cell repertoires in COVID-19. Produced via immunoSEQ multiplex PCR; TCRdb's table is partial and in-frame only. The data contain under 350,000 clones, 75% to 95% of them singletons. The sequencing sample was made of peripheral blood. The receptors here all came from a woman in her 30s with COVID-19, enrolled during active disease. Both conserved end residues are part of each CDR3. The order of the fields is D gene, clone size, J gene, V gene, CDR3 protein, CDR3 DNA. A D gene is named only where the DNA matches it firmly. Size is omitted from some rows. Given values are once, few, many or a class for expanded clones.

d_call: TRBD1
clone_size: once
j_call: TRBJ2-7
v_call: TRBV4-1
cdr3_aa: CASSQPYRGVLYEQYF
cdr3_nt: TGCGCCAGCAGCCAACCATACAGGGGGGTCCTCTACGAGCAGTACTTC

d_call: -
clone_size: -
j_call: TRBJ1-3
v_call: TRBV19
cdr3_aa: CASSYSGNTIYF
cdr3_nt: TGTGCCAGTAGTTACTCTGGAAACACCATATATTTT

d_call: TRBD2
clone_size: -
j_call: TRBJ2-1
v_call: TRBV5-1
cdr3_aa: CASSLLAGGRSSYNEQFF
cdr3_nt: TGCGCCAGCAGCTTACTAGCGGGAGGGCGGAGCTCCTACAATGAGCAGTTCTTC

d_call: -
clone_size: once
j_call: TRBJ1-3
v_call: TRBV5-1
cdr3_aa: CASRRGDISGNTIYF
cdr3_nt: TGCGCCAGCAGGCGGGGGGATATCTCTGGAAACACCATATATTTT

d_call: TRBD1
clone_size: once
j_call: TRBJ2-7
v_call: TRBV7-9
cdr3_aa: CASSLTGGTYEQYF
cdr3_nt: TGTGCCAGCAGTTTGACAGGGGGGACCTACGAGCAGTACTTC

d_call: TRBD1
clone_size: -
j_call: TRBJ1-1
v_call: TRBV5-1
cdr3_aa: CASSFGQGLPSTEAFF
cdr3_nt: TGCGCCAGCAGCTTCGGACAGGGACTACCCAGCACTGAAGCTTTCTTT

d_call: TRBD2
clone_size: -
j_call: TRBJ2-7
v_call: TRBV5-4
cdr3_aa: CASSSGPSGRASEQYF
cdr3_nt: TGTGCCAGCAGCTCTGGACCGAGCGGGAGGGCCTCCGAGCAGTACTTC

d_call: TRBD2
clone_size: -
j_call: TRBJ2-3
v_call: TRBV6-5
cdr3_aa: CASSRLAASTDTQYF
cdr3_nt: TGTGCCAGCAGCAGACTAGCGGCAAGCACAGATACGCAGTATTTT

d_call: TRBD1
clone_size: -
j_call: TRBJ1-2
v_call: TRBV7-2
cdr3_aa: CASSLDRVSGYTF
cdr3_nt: TGTGCCAGCAGCCTGGACAGGGTCTCTGGCTACACCTTC

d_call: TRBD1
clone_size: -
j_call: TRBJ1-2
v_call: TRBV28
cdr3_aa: CATKRKDREGYTF
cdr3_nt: TGTGCCACCAAGAGAAAGGACAGGGAGGGCTACACCTTC

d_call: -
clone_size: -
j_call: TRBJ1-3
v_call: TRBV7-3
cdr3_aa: CASSLWGQDSGNTIYF
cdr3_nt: TGTGCCAGCAGCTTATGGGGGCAGGACTCTGGAAACACCATATATTTT

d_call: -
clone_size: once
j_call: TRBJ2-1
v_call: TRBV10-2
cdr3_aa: CASRANEQFF
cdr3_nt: TGCGCCAGCAGAGCCAATGAGCAGTTCTTC

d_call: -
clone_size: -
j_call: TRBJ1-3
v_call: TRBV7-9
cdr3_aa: CASSPQSYTIYF
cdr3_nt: TGTGCCAGCAGCCCCCAGTCGTACACCATATATTTT

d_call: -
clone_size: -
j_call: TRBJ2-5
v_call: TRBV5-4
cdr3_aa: CASSLDSSWETQYF
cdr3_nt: TGTGCCAGCAGCTTGGACTCTTCTTGGGAGACCCAGTACTTC

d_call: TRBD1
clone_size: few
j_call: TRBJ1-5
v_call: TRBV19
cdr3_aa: CASTETGRNQPQHF
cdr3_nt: TGTGCCAGTACAGAGACAGGGCGGAATCAGCCCCAGCATTTT

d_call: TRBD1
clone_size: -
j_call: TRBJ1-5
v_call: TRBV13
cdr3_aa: CASSLGQGAQHF
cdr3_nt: TGTGCCAGCAGCTTAGGGCAGGGGGCCCAGCATTTT

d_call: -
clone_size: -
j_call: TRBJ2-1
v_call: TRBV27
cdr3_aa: CASSLEQGSYNEQFF
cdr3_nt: TGTGCCAGCAGTTTAGAACAGGGTTCCTACAATGAGCAGTTCTTC

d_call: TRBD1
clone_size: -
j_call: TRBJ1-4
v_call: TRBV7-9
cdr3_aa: CASSARTGGAEKLFF
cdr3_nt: TGTGCCAGCAGCGCGCGGACAGGGGGCGCGGAAAAACTGTTTTTT

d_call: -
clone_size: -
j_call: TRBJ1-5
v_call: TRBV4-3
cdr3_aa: CASSQGQHNQPQHF
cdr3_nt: TGCGCCAGCAGCCAAGGACAGCACAATCAGCCCCAGCATTTT

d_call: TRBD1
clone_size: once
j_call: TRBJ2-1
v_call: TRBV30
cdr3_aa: CAWSGTGGNEQFF
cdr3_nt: TGTGCCTGGAGTGGGACAGGGGGCAATGAGCAGTTCTTC

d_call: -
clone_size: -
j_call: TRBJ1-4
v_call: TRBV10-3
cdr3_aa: CAISDLQPNEKLFF
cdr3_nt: TGTGCCATCAGTGACCTACAGCCCAATGAAAAACTGTTTTTT

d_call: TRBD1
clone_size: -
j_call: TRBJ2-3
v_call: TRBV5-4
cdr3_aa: CASSLQGAADTQYF
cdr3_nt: TGTGCCAGCAGCTTACAGGGGGCCGCAGATACGCAGTATTTT

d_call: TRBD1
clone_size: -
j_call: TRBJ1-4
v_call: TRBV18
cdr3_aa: CASSPGQGAEKLFF
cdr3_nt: TGTGCCAGCTCACCAGGACAGGGGGCTGAAAAACTGTTTTTT

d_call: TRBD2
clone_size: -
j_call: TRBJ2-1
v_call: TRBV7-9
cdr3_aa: CASSLQSGRGEQFF
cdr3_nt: TGTGCCAGCAGCCTACAAAGCGGGAGGGGTGAGCAGTTCTTC

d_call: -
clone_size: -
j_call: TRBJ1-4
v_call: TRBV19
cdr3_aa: CASSAQGGEKLFF
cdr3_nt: TGTGCCAGTAGTGCACAGGGCGGTGAAAAACTGTTTTTT

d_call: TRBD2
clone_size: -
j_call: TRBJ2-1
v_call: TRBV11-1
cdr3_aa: CASSQTSGMGNEQFF
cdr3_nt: TGTGCCAGCAGCCAGACTAGCGGGATGGGCAATGAGCAGTTCTTC

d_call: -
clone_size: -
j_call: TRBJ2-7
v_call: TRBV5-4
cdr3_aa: CASSFAGSYEQYF
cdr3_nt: TGTGCCAGCAGCTTCGCAGGTTCCTACGAGCAGTACTTC

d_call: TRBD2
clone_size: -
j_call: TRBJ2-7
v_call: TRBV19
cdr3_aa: CASSIGTSGSYEQYF
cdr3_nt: TGTGCCAGTAGTATCGGGACTAGCGGCTCCTACGAGCAGTACTTC

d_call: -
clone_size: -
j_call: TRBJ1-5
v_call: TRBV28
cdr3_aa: CASRATGYSNQPQHF
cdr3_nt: TGTGCCAGCAGGGCGACAGGTTATAGCAATCAGCCCCAGCATTTT

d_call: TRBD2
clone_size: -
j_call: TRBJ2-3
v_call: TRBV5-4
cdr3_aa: CASSPRRERSTDTQYF
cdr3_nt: TGTGCCAGCAGCCCTCGGCGGGAGAGGAGCACAGATACGCAGTATTTT

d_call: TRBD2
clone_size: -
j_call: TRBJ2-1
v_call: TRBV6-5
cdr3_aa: CASSQGLAGVNEQFF
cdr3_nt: TGTGCCAGCAGCCAAGGACTAGCGGGCGTAAATGAGCAGTTCTTC

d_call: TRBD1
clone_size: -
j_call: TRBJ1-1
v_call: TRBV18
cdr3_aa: CASSQGANTEAFF
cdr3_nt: TGTGCCAGCTCACAGGGGGCGAACACTGAAGCTTTCTTT

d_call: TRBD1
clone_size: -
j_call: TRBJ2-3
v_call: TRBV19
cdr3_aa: CAAGQGSTDTQYF
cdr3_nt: TGTGCCGCAGGACAGGGGAGTACAGATACGCAGTATTTT

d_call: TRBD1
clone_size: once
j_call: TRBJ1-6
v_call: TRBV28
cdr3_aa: CASWPGGLHNSPLHF
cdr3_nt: TGTGCCAGCTGGCCAGGGGGCCTCCATAATTCACCCCTCCACTTT

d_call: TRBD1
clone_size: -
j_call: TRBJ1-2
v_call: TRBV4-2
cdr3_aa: CASSRARSAGGYGYTF
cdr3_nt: TGTGCCAGCAGCCGAGCAAGGTCGGCAGGGGGCTATGGCTACACCTTC

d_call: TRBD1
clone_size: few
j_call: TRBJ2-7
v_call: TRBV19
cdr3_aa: CASSIGYRGSYEQYF
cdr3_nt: TGTGCCAGTAGTATAGGGTACAGGGGCTCCTACGAGCAGTACTTC

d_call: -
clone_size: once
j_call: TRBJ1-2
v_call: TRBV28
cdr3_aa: CASSPGVGVDYGYTF
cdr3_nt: TGTGCCAGCAGTCCTGGCGTAGGGGTCGACTATGGCTACACCTTC

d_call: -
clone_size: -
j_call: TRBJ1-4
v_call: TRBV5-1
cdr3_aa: CASSLGPGLETNEKLFF
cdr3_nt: TGCGCCAGCAGCTTGGGCCCCGGCTTGGAGACTAATGAAAAACTGTTTTTT

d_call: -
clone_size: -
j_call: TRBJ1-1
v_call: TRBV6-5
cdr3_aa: CASSRVRDTEAFF
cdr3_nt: TGTGCCAGCAGTAGAGTCAGGGACACTGAAGCTTTCTTT

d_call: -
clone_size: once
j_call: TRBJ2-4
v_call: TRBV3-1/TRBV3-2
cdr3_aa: CASSPTINKNIQYF
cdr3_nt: TGTGCCAGCAGCCCCACTATCAACAAAAACATTCAGTACTTC

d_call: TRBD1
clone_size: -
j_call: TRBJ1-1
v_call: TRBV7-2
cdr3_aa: CASSLPGTVNTEAFF
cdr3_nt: TGTGCCAGCAGCCTCCCCGGGACAGTCAACACTGAAGCTTTCTTT